This section outlines one TCR beta chain sequence together with its context. This entry is derived from a study of blood T cell repertoires in COVID-19. Looking at the study overall: The origin of the acute and convalescent COVID-19 samples was the United States, Italy and Spain. The cDNA or gDNA used as material had been derived from T cells, B-cell-depleted T cells, or PBMCs.

Trimming took off 0 bases at V and 2 bases at J, with 5 bases between the two ends. The CDR3 is 13 residues long. Germline lookup yields CDR1 SEHNR and CDR2 FQNEAQ (reference sequence). Here immunoSEQ multiplex PCR was the method, and the copy in TCRdb shows in-frame clones only, minus some. The table lists roughly 73,000 clones, over 85% of them singletons. This TCR came from a man between 50 and 59 years old with acute or convalescent COVID-19. This chain links TRBV7-9 with TRBJ2-7; no definite D call. The sample was peripheral blood. The CDR3, as DNA: TGTGCCAGCAGCTTAGCACTGGCCTACGAGCAGTACTTC. Translated, it gives CASSLALAYEQYF. The entire variable domain, with the rest obtained from reference TRBV7-9 and TRBJ2-7, is as follows: DTGVSQNPRHKITKRGQNVTFRCDPISEHNRLYWYRQTLGQGPEFLTYFQNEAQLEKSRLLSDRFSAERPKGSFSTLEIQRTEQGDSAMYLCASSLALAYEQYFGPGTRLTVT.